Shown below are 8 T cell receptor beta chains from a single sample sequenced in a study of cytomegalovirus exposure and HLA in healthy donors. The PCR used 60 Vbeta and 13 Jbeta primers. Here immunoSEQ multiplex PCR was the method, and the copy in TCRdb shows in-frame clones only, minus some. Here the sample spans under 200,000 clones, around 86% being singletons. Sequenced: PBMCs. All receptors derive from a girl aged 2 to 9 in good health and CMV-seropositive.

Only one count was recorded for this clone. The rearrangement uses TRBV19 and TRBJ1-3; TRBD1 is a possible D gene (6 bases). Germline V gives CDR1 LNHDA, CDR2 SQIVND (reference sequence). V shed 4 bases and J shed 1 base, with 11 bases lying between them. CDR3 size: 15 residues. Here the CDR3 DNA reads TGTGCCAGTAGTACTTCAGGGGATTCTGGAAACACCATATATTTT. Its translation: CASSTSGDSGNTIYF.

V gene TRBV5-3 combines with J gene TRBJ2-5; TRBD1 matches 8 bases. TRBV5-3 is an open reading frame, and its role is uncertain. The CDR3 loop spans 17 amino acids. Germline trimming cut 1 base from V and 7 bases from J; bases unmatched to any gene: 15. The CDR3 loop reads CARSLSDTGTGFRTQYF. In DNA, the CDR3 is TGTGCCAGAAGCTTGTCCGATACCGGGACAGGATTTAGGACCCAGTACTTC.

J is TRBJ2-3 and V is TRBV2, with no clear D. The germline V gene has CDR1 SNHLY and CDR2 FYNNEI. V lost 3 bases and J 7 bases, leaving 20 bases between the germline ends. The CDR3 consists of 16 residues. This CDR3 reads CASSDRFWQVQNTQYF. In DNA form, the CDR3 reads TGTGCCAGCAGTGATAGGTTCTGGCAGGTGCAAAATACGCAGTATTTT.

Only a few counts were recorded for this clone. V and J are TRBV28 and TRBJ1-2; tentatively, D is TRBD1 (6 bases). V lost 6 bases and J 6 bases, leaving 17 bases between the germline ends. The CDR3 contains 14 residues. The germline gives CDR1 MDHEN, CDR2 SYDVKM. The CDR3 bases are TGTGCCAGCAGCCAAAGGACAGATCTCGATGGCTACACCTTC. Translated: CASSQRTDLDGYTF.

V is TRBV6-1 and J is TRBJ1-4; TRBD1 matches at 7 bases. Germline V gives CDR1 MNHNS, CDR2 SASEGT. J gave up 4 bases and V 6 bases, and 5 bases lay outside the gene matches. CDR3 length: 14 residues. CDR3 DNA: TGTGCCAGCAGCCGGGACAGCCTTAATGAAAAACTGTTTTTT. Its translation is CASSRDSLNEKLFF.

This chain uses TRBV5-1 with TRBJ2-3, with TRBD2 matching over 7 bases. The CDR3 is 14 residues long. J was trimmed by 1 base and V by 4 bases; bases with no gene match: 3. The germline V gene has CDR1 SGHRS and CDR2 YFSETQ. The CDR3 DNA reads TGCGCCAGCAGCCTAGCGGAGGGCACAGATACGCAGTATTTT. Translating gives CASSLAEGTDTQYF.

This clone has more than one count but fewer than ten. Other DNA sequences in the sample encode the same CDR3. This rearrangement joins TRBV6-4 to TRBJ2-3, with 7 bases that match TRBD2. The CDR3 has 15 amino acids. Germline V gives CDR1 MRHNA, CDR2 SNTAGT. Trimming took 3 bases from V and 0 from J; bases not matched to a gene: 3. The CDR3 loop is CASSEGSGSTDTQYF. For the CDR3, the DNA is TGTGCCAGCAGTGAGGGTAGCGGGAGCACAGATACGCAGTATTTT.

Regarding this clone: This same CDR3 is encoded by further DNA sequences in the sample. The rearrangement uses TRBV7-3 and TRBJ1-1, with 7 nucleotides matching TRBD1. CDR1 is SGHTA and CDR2 is FQGTGA in the germline V gene. V shed 8 bases, J shed 1 base, and the junction held 4 bases outside the gene matches. The length of the CDR3 is 13 residues. The CDR3 bases are TGTGCCAGCTCGACAGGGCCGAACACTGAAGCTTTCTTT. The encoded protein is CASSTGPNTEAFF.